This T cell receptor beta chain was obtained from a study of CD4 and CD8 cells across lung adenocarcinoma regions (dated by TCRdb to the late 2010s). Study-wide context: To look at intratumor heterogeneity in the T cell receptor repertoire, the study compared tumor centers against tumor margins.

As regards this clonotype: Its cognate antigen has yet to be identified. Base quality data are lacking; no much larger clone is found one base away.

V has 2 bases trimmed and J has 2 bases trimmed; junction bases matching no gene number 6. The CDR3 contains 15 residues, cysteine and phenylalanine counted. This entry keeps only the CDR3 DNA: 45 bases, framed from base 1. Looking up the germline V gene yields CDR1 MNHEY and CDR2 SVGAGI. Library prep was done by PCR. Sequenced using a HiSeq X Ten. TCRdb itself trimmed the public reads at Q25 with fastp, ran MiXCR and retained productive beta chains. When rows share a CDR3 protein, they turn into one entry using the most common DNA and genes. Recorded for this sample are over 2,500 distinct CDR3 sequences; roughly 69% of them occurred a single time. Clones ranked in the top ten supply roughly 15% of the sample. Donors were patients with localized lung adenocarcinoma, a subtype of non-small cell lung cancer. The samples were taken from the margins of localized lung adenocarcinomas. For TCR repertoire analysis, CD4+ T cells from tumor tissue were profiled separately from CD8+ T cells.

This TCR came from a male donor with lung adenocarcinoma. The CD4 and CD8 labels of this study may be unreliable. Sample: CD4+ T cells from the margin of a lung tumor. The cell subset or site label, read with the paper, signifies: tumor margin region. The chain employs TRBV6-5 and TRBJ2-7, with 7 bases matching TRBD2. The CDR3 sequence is CASSYVASGPYEQYF. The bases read TGTGCCAGCAGTTACGTAGCTAGCGGACCCTACGAGCAGTACTTC.